The 5 T cell receptor beta chains below all came from one sample that was sequenced in a study of response to subunit inactivated influenza vaccine. One entry per CDR3 protein results from TCRdb running MiXCR on the RT-PCR reads. The table lists about 500,000 distinct CDR3 sequences, over 10% of them singletons. The sequencing here drew on PBMCs from blood, taken roughly 46 days after vaccination. These receptor sequences come from a man in his fifties or sixties who received an inactivated influenza vaccine.

This clonotype was counted only a few times. The gene calls are TRBV4-2 and TRBJ2-1; tentatively, D is TRBD2 (6 bases). This CDR3 contains 17 residues. V lost 3 bases, J lost 0 bases, and 15 bases lay in between. Germline V lookup: CDR1 LGHNA, CDR2 YNFKEQ. This chain's CDR3 is CASSHLSAGSSYNEQFF. In nucleotides, the CDR3 is TGTGCCAGCAGCCACCTATCGGCGGGGAGCTCCTACAATGAGCAGTTCTTC.

This chain uses TRBV28 with TRBJ2-1, with 8 bases aligning to TRBD2. V shed 4 bases, J shed 3 bases, and the junction held 8 bases outside the gene matches. The CDR3 is 16 residues long. The germline V gene encodes CDR1 MDHEN and CDR2 SYDVKM. The CDR3 DNA follows: TGTGCCAGCAGTTCCCGCCTAGCGGGTCTCTACAATGAGCAGTTCTTC. This sequence encodes CASSSRLAGLYNEQFF.

The sample holds a few counts of this clonotype. V gene TRBV7-9 combines with J gene TRBJ2-3; a possible D gene is TRBD2 (5 bases). This CDR3 is 15 amino acids long. Looked up from germline, CDR1 is SEHNR and CDR2 is FQNEAQ (reference sequence). V was cut by 5 bases and J by 5 bases, with 17 bases left in between. The CDR3 reads CASSPKRRTGDTQYF. CDR3 bases: TGTGCCAGCAGCCCGAAGCGGAGGACTGGAGATACGCAGTATTTT.

The table lists this clonotype with a few counts. The chain uses TRBV6-5 and TRBJ1-2; no reliable D call. The CDR3 totals 13 residues. Germline V gives CDR1 MNHEY, CDR2 SVGAGI. V was clipped by 0 bases and J by 6 bases, with 8 bases between them. The CDR3 nucleotides are TGTGCCAGCAGTTACTCGGAATGGAATGGCTACACCTTC. Translating gives CASSYSEWNGYTF.

This clonotype showed up just once. One end of the junction fails to match germline, which may point to a read error. The chain carries TRBV28 and TRBJ2-3; tentatively, D is TRBD2 (5 bases). The germline V gene encodes CDR1 MDHEN and CDR2 SYDVKM. CDR3 length equals 20 residues. CDR3 bases: TGTGCCAGCAGTTCGCTACAAACCCCCTGGACTCCCCCTAGCACAGATACGCACTATTTT. Protein sequence: CASSSLQTPWTPPSTDTHYF.